Listed below are T cell receptor beta chains from one sample, sequenced in a study of monozygotic twins with inflammatory bowel disease. Using the 5' RACE reads, TCRdb records one entry per CDR3 protein without DNA. In all, the sample yields about 380,000 distinct CDR3 sequences. The specimen sequenced was blood. The source of these receptors is a human donor with ulcerative colitis or Crohn's disease, or a healthy co-twin of an affected twin (not recorded which). CDR3s include the opening cysteine and the closing phenylalanine or tryptophan. Part of the rows lack a size; the others show once, few, many or a class for expanded clones.

v_call: TRBV28; j_call: TRBJ2-1; clone_size: -; cdr3_aa: CASSLVAPNEQFF
v_call: TRBV24-1; j_call: TRBJ2-2; clone_size: -; cdr3_aa: CATSDLHSITGELFF
v_call: TRBV7-3; j_call: TRBJ2-3; clone_size: -; cdr3_aa: CASSFRLAGGRTDTQYF
v_call: TRBV20-1; j_call: TRBJ2-1; clone_size: -; cdr3_aa: CSARTVTSRNEQFF
v_call: TRBV7-3; j_call: TRBJ2-1; clone_size: -; cdr3_aa: CASSLIYDADRAYNEQFF
v_call: TRBV5-1; j_call: TRBJ1-5; clone_size: -; cdr3_aa: CASSPDSGAGNQPQHF
v_call: TRBV29-1; j_call: TRBJ2-7; clone_size: -; cdr3_aa: CSVEGQTSYEQYF
v_call: TRBV7-2; j_call: TRBJ1-5; clone_size: -; cdr3_aa: CASSPTTGGLGQPQHF
v_call: TRBV28; j_call: TRBJ1-5; clone_size: -; cdr3_aa: CASSLGGAGHQPQHF
v_call: TRBV29-1; j_call: TRBJ1-5; clone_size: -; cdr3_aa: CSVTPGRSNQPQHF
v_call: TRBV5-1; j_call: TRBJ1-2; clone_size: -; cdr3_aa: CASSFMGDYGYTF
v_call: TRBV6-1; j_call: TRBJ2-7; clone_size: -; cdr3_aa: CASSEWEDRVYEQYF
v_call: TRBV27; j_call: TRBJ2-3; clone_size: -; cdr3_aa: CASSFQAGGKYF
v_call: TRBV9; j_call: TRBJ2-2; clone_size: -; cdr3_aa: CASSVDPYTGELFF
v_call: TRBV20-1; j_call: TRBJ1-6; clone_size: -; cdr3_aa: CSASGGVGSPLHF
v_call: TRBV12-3/TRBV12-4; j_call: TRBJ2-7; clone_size: -; cdr3_aa: CASSRLRDRSYEQYF
v_call: TRBV5-5; j_call: TRBJ2-2; clone_size: -; cdr3_aa: CAASVLSTNTGELFF
v_call: TRBV15; j_call: TRBJ1-5; clone_size: -; cdr3_aa: CATSLPGQGSGHQPQHF
v_call: TRBV6-5; j_call: TRBJ1-4; clone_size: -; cdr3_aa: CASSYSRKQGALGKLFF
v_call: TRBV2; j_call: TRBJ2-2; clone_size: -; cdr3_aa: CASKIGVNTGELFF
v_call: TRBV29-1; j_call: TRBJ1-4; clone_size: -; cdr3_aa: CSVQRGATNEKLFF
v_call: TRBV7-9; j_call: TRBJ2-5; clone_size: -; cdr3_aa: CASISRGGETQYF
v_call: TRBV5-1; j_call: TRBJ2-5; clone_size: -; cdr3_aa: CASRTGGSGIQETQYF
v_call: TRBV10-3; j_call: TRBJ2-7; clone_size: -; cdr3_aa: CAISESEEYYYEQYF
v_call: TRBV4-2; j_call: TRBJ2-3; clone_size: -; cdr3_aa: CASSRAGVETSTDTQYF
v_call: TRBV5-1; j_call: TRBJ2-6; clone_size: medium-sized; cdr3_aa: CASSPGGFSSGANVLTF
v_call: TRBV12-3/TRBV12-4; j_call: TRBJ2-3; clone_size: -; cdr3_aa: CASSFGRGGSTDTQYF
v_call: TRBV7-9; j_call: TRBJ2-7; clone_size: -; cdr3_aa: CASSPWGQGRYEQYF
v_call: TRBV7-2; j_call: TRBJ2-1; clone_size: -; cdr3_aa: CASSRTGTPYNEQFF
v_call: TRBV24-1; j_call: TRBJ2-6; clone_size: -; cdr3_aa: CATSDPGTGASGANVLTF